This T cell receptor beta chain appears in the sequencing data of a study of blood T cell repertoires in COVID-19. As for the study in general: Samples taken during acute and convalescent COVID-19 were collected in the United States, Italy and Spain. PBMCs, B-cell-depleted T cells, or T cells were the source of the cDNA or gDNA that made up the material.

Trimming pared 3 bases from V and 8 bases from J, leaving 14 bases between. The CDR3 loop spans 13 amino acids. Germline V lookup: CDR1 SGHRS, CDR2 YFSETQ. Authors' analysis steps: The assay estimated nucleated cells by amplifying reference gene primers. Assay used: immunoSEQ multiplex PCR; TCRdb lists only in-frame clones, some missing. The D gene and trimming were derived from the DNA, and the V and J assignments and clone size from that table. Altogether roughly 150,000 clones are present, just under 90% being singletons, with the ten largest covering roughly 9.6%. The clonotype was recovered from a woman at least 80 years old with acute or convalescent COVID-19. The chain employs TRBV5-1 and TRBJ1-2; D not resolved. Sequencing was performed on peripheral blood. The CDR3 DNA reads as TGCGCCAGCAGCTCCGGGTCCCGAGGGGGCTACACCTTC. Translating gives CASSSGSRGGYTF.